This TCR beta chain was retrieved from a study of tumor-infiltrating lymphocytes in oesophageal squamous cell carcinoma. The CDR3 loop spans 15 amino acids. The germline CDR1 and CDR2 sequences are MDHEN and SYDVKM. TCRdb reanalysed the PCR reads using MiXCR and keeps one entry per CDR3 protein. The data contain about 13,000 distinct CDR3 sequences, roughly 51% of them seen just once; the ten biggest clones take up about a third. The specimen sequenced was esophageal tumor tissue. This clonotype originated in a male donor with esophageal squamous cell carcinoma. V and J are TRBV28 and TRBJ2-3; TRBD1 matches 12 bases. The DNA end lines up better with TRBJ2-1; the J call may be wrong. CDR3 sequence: CATEPGQGAYNEQFF. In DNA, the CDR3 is TGTGCCACCGAACCGGGACAGGGGGCTTACAATGAGCAGTTCTTC.